This TCR beta chain was sequenced in a study of cytomegalovirus exposure and HLA in healthy donors (dated by TCRdb to 2016 to 2017). For context, the study as a whole: An earlier analysis of some 600 of the donors reported approximately 300 Gb of sequence data and 95 million to 120 million unique TCR beta sequences obtained from around 170 million T cells. An early release that covered some 640 HLA-typed donors contained approximately 300 gigabases of sequencing data and 80 million or so unique TCR sequences. Among the roughly 380 genotyped donors, around 81% belonged to the genetic ancestry cluster associated with self-reported Caucasian donors. The study aimed to test whether signatures of past pathogen exposure could be identified by cataloging public T cell receptors. The T cell repertoires of some 670 subjects were profiled by immunosequencing and related to cytomegalovirus serostatus. Along with the roughly 670-subject first cohort, a separate validation cohort of over 90 different subjects was used. To predict cytomegalovirus infection status, the study brought together high-throughput TCR immunosequencing, statistical association of individual TCRs with disease status, and machine learning. In a later analysis, previously published TCR beta repertoires from several hundred donors were re-analyzed and high-resolution HLA genotyping was added so that TCR occurrence patterns could be studied. The later analysis used no new phenotypic data to find candidate immune exposures, relying instead on TCR beta sequences and their occurrence across donors. An earlier analysis of about 620 of the donors applied high-throughput TCR beta sequencing to assess whether each TCR beta V gene segment acted as functional or pseudogenic. Donor age, sex, ethnicity and CMV serostatus were compiled together with the repertoire data. A later genetic analysis took genome-wide SNP genotypes for about 65% of the 666 donors and used that subset as a discovery cohort. All discovery cohort repertoires had been generated using a single sequencing platform. Both class I and class II loci were covered by HLA typing, at four-digit resolution. Typing coverage differed by locus: A, B, C, DRB1 and DQB1 were typed in about 620-630 donors, DQA1 in 500 to 550, DPA1 in 600 to 610, and DPB1 in around 490. Because of strong linkage in the cohort, roughly five DR-DQ haplotypes were treated as single units for association and clustering. Among about 360 genotyped donors of the cohort, an average of around 240,000 unique TCR beta nucleotide sequences were sequenced per donor, 15% to 20% of them non-productive. Study-level results and caveats: Correlated functional status among segregating V segments might be attributable to linkage disequilibrium, but an unknown experimental factor could not be ruled out. The classifier was reported to diagnose cytomegalovirus status with high specificity and sensitivity in both the original cohort and the validation cohort. The authors suggested that the approach could potentially be extended to other disease states and immunological phenotypes. Over 15 rarely observed V segments, including chromosome 9 orphons, were excluded from the earlier analysis of several hundred of the donors because counts were too low. CMV serostatus was the only immune exposure information available for the cohort. HLA typing was unavailable for some donors at each locus, so association tests used only the typed subset. When HLA alleles, especially DR and DQ, strongly co-occurred, TCR associations were difficult to assign to individual alleles. In a later analysis, most CMV-associated TCR beta chains were found to appear HLA-restricted, with HLA associations seemingly driven largely by CMV exposure. A total of 164 TCR beta chains were listed by the study as associated with cytomegalovirus. Specific HLA alleles were associated with roughly 17,000 TCR beta sequences at a false discovery rate of 0.05 in a later analysis. Compared with the roughly 700-donor mean, donors in an Asian-associated ancestry cluster had fewer N-insertions in productive TCRs, according to a later genetic analysis. Presence/absence analyses assumed roughly uniform sequencing depth across donors, an assumption that may not hold. An earlier analysis of approximately 530 of the donors showed that most TCR beta V segments appeared in productive rearrangements either about 90% or about 30% of the time, which broadly matched IMGT annotations. While some public TCRs were present in many individuals, most TCR sequences turned up only very rarely across donors. In vitro tests confirmed that a few of the cytomegalovirus-associated TCR beta chains recognize cytomegalovirus antigens. Several of the top co-occurrence clusters appeared to be linked to parvovirus B19, influenza, CMV and Epstein-Barr virus, according to a later analysis. A later genetic analysis associated a missense DCLRE1C variant with V-gene and J-gene trimming of TCR beta chains, and an independent cohort replicated the association. A later analysis found that TCR association rates varied across HLA loci, with DRB1 alleles showing the most associated TCRs and HLA-C alleles the fewest. A cluster of highly shared sequence variants was judged likely to represent a technical artifact of the sequencing pipeline. Only TCR beta chains were sequenced in this cohort, and the absence of alpha or paired-chain data limited detectable features. In a later analysis, HLA-associated TCR beta chains showed more clonal expansion and lower generation probabilities than non-associated chains that were equally common. A further reported finding was that TCR beta sequences accurately predicted the HLA-A and HLA-B alleles for most subjects in the first cohort.

The cohort consisted of hundreds of healthy bone marrow donors. At the time of sampling, all cohort members were nominally healthy, though unrecorded immune exposures were likely present. The donor was CMV seropositive and was included in the group of 250 to 350 seropositive cohort members. A peripheral blood sample was provided by each donor, and peripheral blood mononuclear cells were used for TCR beta sequencing. The Qiagen DNeasy Blood Extraction Kit was used to extract genomic DNA from the blood cell samples. The library was produced with the immunoSEQ multiplex PCR assay. A mixture of 60 forward primers for TCR Vbeta segments and 13 reverse primers for TCR Jbeta segments was used in the multiplex PCR. Amplification of the CDR3 region of rearranged TCR beta genes was performed with a multiplex PCR assay on genomic DNA. On the Illumina HiSeq System, the amplified TCR beta libraries were sequenced as 87-base-pair reads. Processing in the source paper ran as follows. Across the roughly 640 repertoires, a later analysis counted approximately 83 million unique TCR beta chains, 8.5 million to 12 million of which were shared by at least two donors. Raw reads were error-corrected and collapsed into unique sequences by a nearest-neighbor algorithm in which closely related sequences were merged to remove PCR and sequencing errors. Alignment of CDR3 sequences to IMGT reference sequences was used to assign V, D and J gene segments. For a sequence to be retained, a match of at least six nucleotides was required to both a V gene segment and a J gene segment. Rearrangements were called productive when the CDR3 lacked stop codons and stayed in frame with V and J; all others were non-productive. Following IMGT convention, CDR3 was defined as the stretch from the second conserved V-encoded cysteine to the conserved J-encoded phenylalanine. The earlier analysis of about 570 of the donors excluded any sequence lacking an unambiguous match to a single V gene segment. An earlier analysis of a few hundred of the donors classified V segments as functional when productive rearrangements were above 56.7% and as segregating when the standard deviation between donors was above 5%. A statistical classification framework was built to diagnose cytomegalovirus status from the catalog of TCR beta chain sequences. In a later analysis, V and J genes were assigned by comparing TCR nucleotide sequences against IMGT/GENE-DB human TR gene sequences. The TCRdist pipeline was used in a later analysis to assign CDR3 sequences and most-parsimonious VDJ recombination scenarios. A later analysis defined each TCR beta chain by its CDR3 amino acid sequence plus V-gene family, and excluded reads lacking a unique V-gene family. A later analysis removed roughly 590 highly shared, low-generation-probability nucleotide sequences to deal with suspected cross-contamination and a sequencing artifact. In a later analysis, a clonal expansion index was calculated for each public chain from normalized within-repertoire ranks of inferred template counts. In a later analysis, generation probabilities were computed with a VDJ recombination model fitted to out-of-frame rearrangements, and the resulting probabilities were checked against IGoR. In a later analysis, TCR-TCR, TCR-HLA and TCR-CMV co-occurrence was scored with hypergeometric tests, and a repertoire-size bias correction was applied to TCR pairs. A later analysis estimated false discovery rates by permuting HLA or CMV assignments 20 times. A later analysis grouped co-occurring TCRs with DBSCAN, adding TCRdist sequence similarity when clustering within HLA-allele-positive subsets. For co-occurrence clustering, repertoires with fewer than 30,000 or more than 120,000 public chains were excluded, along with five repertoires with anomalous nucleotide sharing. Imported from immuneACCESS, the table was reduced by TCRdb to in-frame sequences with V and J called. These copies leave out some clones; in studies compared against another copy, an unresolved V gene accounts for under half, and the cause of the remainder is not known. V, J and clone size were drawn from that table, and D and trimming were deduced from the DNA. In this sample the table shows about 200,000 clones, 55% to 75% of which occur a single time. Approximately 2.5% of the sample is held by the ten biggest clonotypes.

With respect to this clone: Its specific antigen is unknown. Base qualities are missing; no much larger clone stands one base away.

This receptor was identified in a middle-aged man in good health and CMV-seropositive. The sample was PBMCs.

The CDR3 reads CASSPNPGQGDEKLFF. Here is the DNA: TGCGCCAGCAGCCCGAACCCGGGACAGGGAGATGAAAAACTGTTTTTT. The chain is assembled from TRBV5-1 and TRBJ1-4, with 9 central nucleotides matching TRBD1. From a lookup of the germline V gene, CDR1 and CDR2 are SGHRS and YFSETQ. V and J are trimmed by 4 bases and 6 bases, and the gene matches miss 10 bases of the junction. Its CDR3 holds 16 amino acids, cysteine through phenylalanine. The sequence is cut down to CDR3 DNA, 48 bases in frame from base 1.